This T cell receptor (beta chain) was documented in a study of CD8+ T cells in alopecia areata. General study findings and limits: Scalp clonality dropped significantly under tofacitinib, as did expanded CD8+ top-100 clones.

Specified treatment: oral pan-JAK inhibitor, 5-10 mg twice daily. Punch biopsies of lesional scalp, plus peripheral blood, were taken from alopecia areata patients. The V and J ends lost 1 base and 0 bases respectively, with 5 bases between them. Germline V gene lookup returns CDR1 SGHRS and CDR2 YFSETQ. The CDR3 length is 14 residues. The sample holds a few counts of this clone. Antigen specificity is unknown. Reverse transcribed after extraction, RNA yielded cDNA as the sequencing template. The assay was immunoSEQ multiplex PCR, and TCRdb's table has in-frame clones only and misses some. The table records 190,000 or so clones, around 60% of them present only once.

The clonotype comes from a human donor with alopecia areata. The sequenced sample was CD4+ T cells sorted from blood, obtained at week 4, from a patient treated with tofacitinib. V and J are TRBV5-1 and TRBJ1-3; unclear D gene. In DNA form, the CDR3 reads TGCGCCAGCAGCTTGAGCAGCTCTGGAAACACCATATATTTT. This codes for CASSLSSSGNTIYF.